One T cell receptor (beta chain) is described in this entry. The antigen is not known. The CDR3 runs 10 residues. CDR1 and CDR2 from the germline V gene are SQVTM and ANQGSEA. V was clipped by 7 bases and J by 6 bases, with 9 bases between them. The 5'RACE method, run with constant-segment primers, produced TCR alpha and TCR beta cDNA libraries (carrying sample barcodes and UMIs). Using its own MiXCR run on the 5' RACE reads, TCRdb lists one record per CDR3 protein. The data show around 35,000 distinct CDR3 sequences, 7% to 8% seen once. This specimen belongs to a study of T-cell memory formation after mild COVID-19. The overall study: TCR clusters were mostly donor specific. Study conclusions and caveats: Pre-infection memory showed some responding clones, and this suggested that cross-reactive memory joined.

The source material was PBMCs or a T cell subset sorted from them (not recorded which). The clonotype was recovered from a man between 18 and 35 years old who had mild COVID-19 (a few samples of this study predate the infection). Cell type and time point are not known. The chain has TRBV29-1 and TRBJ1-2; D perhaps matches TRBD1 (5 bases). CDR3: CSGGDDGYTF. The CDR3 coding sequence is TGCAGCGGGGGGGATGATGGCTACACCTTC.